These 20 T cell receptor beta chains came from one sample sequenced in a study of shared clonotypes between healthy human individuals. TCRdb's table, derived via immunoSEQ multiplex PCR, lists solely in-frame clones and lacks some. Altogether 950,000 to 1,300,000 clones are present, about three quarters being singletons, with the ten largest covering approximately 1.5%. The sequenced sample was memory CD4+ T cells sorted from blood. This sample's subset: CD45RA-negative fraction. These receptors all stem from a man aged 18-30 years in good health.

The V and J genes are TRBV10-3 and TRBJ1-2, with unresolved D. The germline gives CDR1 ENHRY, CDR2 SYGVKD. Trimming took 4 bases from V and 6 from J, leaving 12 bases between them. The CDR3 is 13 residues long. CDR3 protein: CAISALPGDGYTF. The CDR3 DNA follows: TGTGCCATCAGTGCGTTACCGGGAGATGGCTACACCTTC.

This clone was recorded only once. CDR3 loop: CASSESGREQFF. The CDR3 DNA reads as TGCGCCAGCAGTGAGTCGGGCCGAGAGCAGTTCTTC. The V call is TRBV10-1, the J call TRBJ2-1, with no clear D. Germline V gene data show CDR1 as WNHNN and CDR2 as SYGVQD (reference sequence). V dropped 0 bases and J dropped 10 bases, with 7 bases sitting between them. The CDR3 consists of 12 residues.

The genes are TRBV6-1 and TRBJ2-7, with TRBD1 identical over 11 bases. This CDR3 comprises 15 residues. Germline V gene lookup returns CDR1 MNHNS and CDR2 SASEGT. V gave up 6 bases and J gave up 5 bases; unmatched junction bases: 9. CDR3 DNA sequence: TGTGCCAGCAGGATTAGGGACAGGGGGTGGGACGAGCAGTACTTC. Its translation is CASRIRDRGWDEQYF.

V is TRBV19 and J is TRBJ2-4; 7 nucleotides align to TRBD2. The junction had 14 bases not matched to a gene; V was cut back by 5 bases and J by 7 bases. Germline-derived CDR1 and CDR2 are LNHDA and SQIVND (reference sequence). This CDR3 spans 16 amino acids. Here the CDR3 reads CASSVGTTLEGNIQYF. In nucleotides, the CDR3 is TGTGCCAGTAGTGTCGGGACTACACTAGAGGGGAACATTCAGTACTTC.

The J gene is TRBJ1-2, the V gene TRBV30, with no clear D. Germline CDR1 is GTSNPN and CDR2 is SVGIG (reference sequence). V lost 0 bases, J lost 8 bases, and 10 bases lay in between. This CDR3 is 12 amino acids long. Here the CDR3 reads CAWSVLLWGYTF. The CDR3 bases are TGTGCCTGGAGTGTACTCCTCTGGGGCTACACCTTC.

The chain carries TRBV9 and TRBJ2-1, with TRBD2 matching over 10 bases. The CDR3 is made up of 14 amino acids. Germline V lookup: CDR1 SGDLS, CDR2 YYNGEE. V dropped 4 bases and J dropped 10; count of bases not matched to a gene: 8. The CDR3, as DNA: TGTGCCAGCAGCTTAACTAGCGGGAAACGGGAGCAGTTCTTC. Its protein product is CASSLTSGKREQFF. Supplemented by reference TRBV9 and TRBJ2-1, the full variable domain reads DSGVTQTPKHLITATGQRVTLRCSPRSGDLSVYWYQQSLDQGLQFLIQYYNGEERAKGNILERFSAQQFPDLHSELNLSSLELGDSALYFCASSLTSGKREQFFGPGTRLTVL.

The rearrangement uses TRBV19 and TRBJ2-2, with 7 nucleotides matching TRBD2. The CDR3 is 14 amino acids. The V gene's germline CDR1 is LNHDA and CDR2 SQIVND (reference sequence). J lost 5 bases, V lost 5 bases, and 5 bases had no gene match. The chain's CDR3 is CASSGGRATGELFF. The CDR3 coding sequence is TGTGCCAGTAGTGGTGGGAGGGCTACCGGGGAGCTGTTTTTT.

This rearrangement joins TRBV29-1 to TRBJ1-1, with D perhaps matching TRBD1 (6 bases). The CDR3 runs 13 residues. V gave up 6 bases and J gave up 5 bases, with 16 bases separating them. Germline CDR1 SQVTM, CDR2 ANQGSEA. CDR3 loop: CSVAGGLGTEAFF. CDR3 nucleotide sequence: TGCAGCGTGGCCGGGGGCCTAGGGACTGAAGCTTTCTTT.

CDR3 protein: CASSGSGNTIYF. In DNA, the CDR3 is TGCGCCAGCAGTGGATCTGGAAACACCATATATTTT. V gene TRBV10-1 combines with J gene TRBJ1-3; D remains unclear. V lost 4 bases, J lost 1 base, and 2 bases lay in between. Germline-derived CDR1 and CDR2 are WNHNN and SYGVQD (reference sequence). The CDR3 has 12 residues.

This clone was recorded many times. The V and J genes are TRBV30 and TRBJ1-2; 8 nucleotides align to TRBD1. CDR1 GTSNPN and CDR2 SVGIG come from the germline V gene (reference sequence). With V trimmed by 1 base and J by 7 bases, 11 bases remained unmatched. CDR3 length: 15 amino acids. The CDR3 region has the DNA TGTGCCTGGAGTGACCCACCAGCAGGGGGCTTTGGCTACACCTTC. Protein sequence: CAWSDPPAGGFGYTF.

The V gene is TRBV28, the J gene TRBJ1-2; 11 nucleotides line up with TRBD1. Germline CDR1 is MDHEN and CDR2 is SYDVKM. J lost 4 bases, V lost 3 bases, and 10 bases had no gene match. The CDR3 extends over 17 amino acids. The chain's CDR3 is CASSFFGQGAEGYGYTF. CDR3 bases: TGTGCCAGCAGTTTTTTTGGACAGGGGGCTGAGGGCTATGGCTACACCTTC.

The chain is built from TRBV29-1 and TRBJ1-2; 7 bases map to TRBD1. The V gene's germline CDR1 is SQVTM and CDR2 ANQGSEA. The CDR3 totals 12 residues. Trimming cost V 4 bases and J 8 bases; bases outside gene matches: 7. DNA of the CDR3: TGCAGCGTTGGTGCGACAGGGAAGGGCTACACCTTC. This encodes CSVGATGKGYTF.

This clone has a single count. The rearrangement joins TRBV6-6 to TRBJ2-7; D is possibly TRBD1 (5 bases). The CDR3 has 12 amino acids. With 5 bases removed from V and 5 bases from J, the gap between germline ends came to 10 bases. Germline assignment: CDR1 MNHNY and CDR2 SVGAGI (reference sequence). CDR3 amino acids: CASSPGWHEQYF. Here the CDR3 DNA reads TGTGCCAGCAGTCCAGGGTGGCACGAGCAGTACTTC.

This chain links TRBV6-5 with TRBJ2-7; 8 bases fit TRBD2. The CDR3 length is 14 residues. J was trimmed by 3 bases and V by 5 bases; bases with no gene match: 6. The germline V gene has CDR1 MNHEY and CDR2 SVGAGI. CDR3 sequence: CASSSSGAGYEQYF. The DNA for the CDR3 is TGTGCCAGCAGTAGTAGCGGGGCAGGCTACGAGCAGTACTTC.

This clone was counted once. V is TRBV6-6 and J is TRBJ2-5; D uncertain. V was shortened by 10 bases and J by 2 bases, with 8 bases between the two germline ends. Germline lookup yields CDR1 MNHNY and CDR2 SVGAGI (reference sequence). The CDR3 is made up of 11 amino acids. The CDR3 sequence: CATSEQETQYF. CDR3 DNA sequence: TGTGCCACGAGTGAACAAGAGACCCAGTACTTC.

The chain joins TRBV18 to TRBJ2-1; 8 positions match TRBD1. The CDR3 has 16 residues. Germline-derived CDR1 and CDR2 are KGHSH and LQKENI. The ends lost 4 bases at V and 5 bases at J; junction bases unmatched: 10. The CDR3 is CASSQQGQALNNEQFF. CDR3 nucleotide sequence: TGTGCCAGCTCACAACAGGGACAGGCCCTTAACAATGAGCAGTTCTTC.

This chain links TRBV11-2 with TRBJ1-2; maybe TRBD1 (6 bases). In germline, CDR1 is SGHAT, CDR2 FQNNGV. The CDR3 covers 15 residues. Trimming took 0 bases from V and 4 from J, leaving 12 bases between them. CDR3 amino acids: CASSLERQALYGYTF. The CDR3 region has the DNA TGTGCCAGCAGCTTAGAGCGACAGGCCCTCTATGGCTACACCTTC.

The chain employs TRBV18 and TRBJ2-3; no reliable D call. Germline-derived CDR1 and CDR2 are KGHSH and LQKENI. Trimming left V 3 bases short and J 6 bases short, with 10 bases between. This CDR3 has 13 residues. CDR3 nucleotide sequence: TGTGCCAGCTCACCCTTCAACGGCGATACGCAGTATTTT. This translates into CASSPFNGDTQYF.

The chain is built from TRBV7-9 and TRBJ2-1; 7 bases are shared with TRBD2. CDR3 length: 16 amino acids. Germline V lookup: CDR1 SEHNR, CDR2 FQNEAQ (reference sequence). Germline trimming cut 1 base from V and 7 bases from J; bases unmatched to any gene: 10. The CDR3: CASSLGSGNIWNEQFF. The CDR3 nucleotides are TGTGCCAGCAGCTTAGGGAGCGGGAATATCTGGAATGAGCAGTTCTTC.

V is TRBV11-2 and J is TRBJ1-5, with TRBD1 matching 7 bases. CDR1 and CDR2 from the germline V gene are SGHAT and FQNNGV. Unmatched junction bases numbered 7, after V lost 8 bases and J lost 6 bases. The CDR3 has 13 residues. CDR3 nucleotides: TGTGCCAGCTCACAGGGGCTCCTTCAGCCCCAGCATTTT. It specifies CASSQGLLQPQHF.